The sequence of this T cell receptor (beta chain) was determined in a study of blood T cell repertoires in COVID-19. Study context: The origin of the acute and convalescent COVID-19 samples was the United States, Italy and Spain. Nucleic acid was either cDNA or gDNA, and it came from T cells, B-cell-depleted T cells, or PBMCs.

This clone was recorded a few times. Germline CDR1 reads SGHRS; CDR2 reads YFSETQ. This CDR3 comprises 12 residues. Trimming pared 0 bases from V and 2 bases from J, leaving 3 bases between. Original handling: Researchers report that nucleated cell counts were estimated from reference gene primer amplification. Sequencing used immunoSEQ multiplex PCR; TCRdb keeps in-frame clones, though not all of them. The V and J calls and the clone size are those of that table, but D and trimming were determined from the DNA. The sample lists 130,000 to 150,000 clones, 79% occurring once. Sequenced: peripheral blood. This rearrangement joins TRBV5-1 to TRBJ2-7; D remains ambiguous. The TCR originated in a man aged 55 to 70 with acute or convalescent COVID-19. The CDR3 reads CASSLDTYEQYF. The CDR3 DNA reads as TGCGCCAGCAGCTTGGACACCTACGAGCAGTACTTC.